These T cell receptor beta chains were read from a single sample in a study of blood T cell repertoires in COVID-19. Only in-frame clones appear in the TCRdb table, and some are missing; sequencing was by immunoSEQ multiplex PCR. Among 120,000 to 150,000 clones listed, more than 80% were seen once. Source material: peripheral blood. All receptors derive from a man between 18 and 29 years old with COVID-19, enrolled during active disease. The CDR3 runs from the conserved cysteine through the conserved F or W. A D gene is named only where the DNA matches it firmly.

TGTGCCAGCAGTTTATCCCCCGCGGCGACCCAGTACTTC CASSLSPAATQYF TRBJ2-5 - TRBV27
TGTGCCAGCAGTTTACCCCGGACAGTAGAGACCCAGTACTTC CASSLPRTVETQYF TRBJ2-5 - TRBV28
TGTGCCAGCAACGTCCTTCTGCGCTACGAGCAGTACTTC CASNVLLRYEQYF TRBJ2-7 - TRBV6-5
TGCGCCAGCAGCTCGAGGGGGGCGGGAGTCGACGAGCAGTACTTC CASSSRGAGVDEQYF TRBJ2-7 - TRBV5-1
TGTGCCAGCAGCCGGGGACTAGCGGGCTCCTACGAGCAGTACTTC CASSRGLAGSYEQYF TRBJ2-7 TRBD2 TRBV6-5
TGCGCCACAATACTAGCAGAGACCGGCCGGGAGCAGTTCTTC CATILAETGREQFF TRBJ2-1 - TRBV10-2
TGTGCCAGCAGTTCAAGACAGGGCACCTCCTACGAGCAGTACTTC CASSSRQGTSYEQYF TRBJ2-7 TRBD1 TRBV27
TGTGCCAGCAGTTTCGGACAGGCGATCTACAATGAGCAGTTCTTC CASSFGQAIYNEQFF TRBJ2-1 TRBD1 TRBV27
TGTGCCAGCAGTTTATCGAGCAACAGAGGGAAGCCCCAGCATTTT CASSLSSNRGKPQHF TRBJ1-5 - TRBV27
TGTGCCAGCAGCCTCAGGAGGAACTACGAGCAGTACTTC CASSLRRNYEQYF TRBJ2-7 - TRBV11-3
TGTGCCAGCAGTAGATACAGGGGAGAAGTGGAAAAACTGCTTTTT CASSRYRGEVEKLLF TRBJ1-4 TRBD1 TRBV27